This T cell receptor beta chain was identified in a study of blood T cell repertoires in COVID-19 (dated by TCRdb to 2018 to 2021). Concerning the study at large: Samples covering the acute and convalescent phases of COVID-19 were provided by collaborators in the United States, Italy and Spain. The repertoires were made available in a free public database intended to serve as a resource for research on the immune response to SARS-CoV-2. Deeply sampled blood TCRbeta repertoires from subjects exposed to, actively infected with, or recovered from COVID-19 were included in the dataset. The material from the prospective study consisted of cDNA or gDNA derived from T cells, B-cell-depleted T cells, or PBMCs. Samples came from the ongoing ImmuneRACE study (first 160 participants) plus 1,254 subjects from 6 global collaborators. A de-identified subject ID, COVID-19 status, age in years and sex were almost always included in the sample metadata. Where available, HLA class I and class II types were taken from metadata supplied by the sample provider and were not determined by assay-based typing.

V is trimmed back by 5 bases and J by 5 bases, and the junction contains 9 bases that no gene match accounts for. CDR1 and CDR2 are drawn from the germline V gene: SGHTA, FQGNSA. The CDR3 covers 15 residues, taking in both the cysteine and the phenylalanine. Solely the CDR3 DNA is kept, with 45 bases framed from the first base. General study outcomes and caveats: The quantity of clinical and demographic metadata differed by source and by participant and was supplied without curation.

About this clone itself: Its antigen is still unknown. No base-level quality is on record; no much larger clone is a single base apart.

TCRbeta CDR3 regions were amplified from genomic DNA by means of the immunoSEQ Assay, a bias-controlled multiplex PCR. Turning to the authors' computational methods: Nucleated cell counts per sample were estimated from amplification of reference gene primers within the assay. To quantify the absolute abundance of each unique TCRbeta CDR3 rearrangement, sequence reads were collapsed and filtered. For each sample, productive Simpson clonality was calculated by taking the square root of Simpson's diversity index across productive rearrangements. Not all clones reach the TCRdb copy of this immuneACCESS table, which keeps in-frame sequences only. Checked studies attribute under half of the gap to unresolved V genes and leave the rest unexplained. That table furnishes V, J and clone size, whereas the DNA furnished D and trimming. Recorded for this sample are some 25,000 clones; roughly 90% of them occurred a single time. The top ten hold around 11% of the sample.

Whole blood was collected in K2EDTA tubes by collaborating institutions according to the institutions' own protocols. For TCRbeta analysis, collaborator samples were shipped as frozen whole blood, as isolated PBMCs, or as DNA extracted from either sample type. The receptor was derived from a man between 65 and 85 years old with acute or convalescent COVID-19. The V gene is TRBV7-2 and the J gene is TRBJ1-2, with 9 middle bases fitting TRBD1. Sequenced: peripheral blood. The CDR3 region has the sequence CASSETGGASYGYTF. The nucleotide sequence is given as TGTGCCAGCAGCGAAACAGGGGGCGCATCTTATGGCTACACCTTC.